Listed below are T cell receptor beta chains from one sample, sequenced in a study of T cell responses to AZD1222 COVID-19 vaccine. Repertoires were generated with immunoSEQ multiplex PCR, while TCRdb's copy carries only in-frame clones and drops some. This table holds about 270,000 clones, approximately 94% found once. The specimen comprised peripheral blood, sampled 28 days after the second AZD1222 dose. The receptors here all came from an adult who received the AZD1222 COVID-19 vaccine. The CDR3 runs from the conserved cysteine through the conserved F or W. D genes are given only for firm matches. Size values are once, few and many counts, or a class for expanded clones, and some rows have none.

D	size	V	J	DNA	CDR3
NA	NA	TRBV5-4	TRBJ1-4	TGTGCCAGCAGCCAGACCCGGGCGGGTGAAAAACTGTTTTTT	CASSQTRAGEKLFF
NA	NA	TRBV5-1	TRBJ1-1	TGCGCCAGCACCCCGAGATCAGACATGGGCGGTTTAGAGAAGAGAACTGAAGCTTTCTTT	CASTPRSDMGGLEKRTEAFF
NA	NA	TRBV5-4	TRBJ2-2	TGTGCCAGCAGAAATGAGAGAGGGTACACCGGGGAGCTGTTTTTT	CASRNERGYTGELFF
NA	NA	TRBV5-4	TRBJ2-7	TGTGCCAGCAGCTTGGCCGGAGGAGGTAGAGTGAATGGGCAGTACTTC	CASSLAGGGRVNGQYF
TRBD2	once	TRBV6-4	TRBJ2-3	TGTGCCAGCAGTGACATGACTAGCGGGGACCGCGGGGGGGCACCCCACACTCCAGATACGCAGTATTTT	CASSDMTSGDRGGAPHTPDTQYF
NA	NA	TRBV5-4	TRBJ1-2	TGTGCCAGCAGCATAAAGACAGAATTCAACTATGGCTACACCTTC	CASSIKTEFNYGYTF
TRBD2	NA	TRBV3-1/TRBV3-2	TRBJ2-7	TGTGCCAGCAGCCCACAGCCCCTAGCGGGGGTCGGCGAGCAGTACTTC	CASSPQPLAGVGEQYF
TRBD2	NA	TRBV27	TRBJ2-7	TGTGCCAGCAGCCGTAGCGGGGCCTACGAGCAGTACTTC	CASSRSGAYEQYF
NA	NA	TRBV2	TRBJ1-1	TGTGCCAGCAGCTCGCAGGGTAGGGACACTGAAGCTTTCTTT	CASSSQGRDTEAFF
NA	NA	TRBV29-1	TRBJ2-3	TGCAGCGTTGAAGGGCTGACAAGCACAGATACGCAGTATTTT	CSVEGLTSTDTQYF
NA	NA	TRBV28	TRBJ1-6	TGTGCCAGCAGTTTGAGATCACCCCTCCACTTT	CASSLRSPLHF
NA	NA	TRBV5-8	TRBJ2-7	TGTGCCAGCAGCTTGGCCTACGAGCAGTACTTC	CASSLAYEQYF
NA	NA	TRBV18	TRBJ2-7	TGTGCCAGCTCTCCTAAGACTGGGAGCTCCTACGAGCAGTACTTC	CASSPKTGSSYEQYF
NA	NA	TRBV3-1/TRBV3-2	TRBJ1-6	TGTGCCAGCAGCCACGGGATTTTGGAGGGTAACTCACCCCTCCACTTT	CASSHGILEGNSPLHF
TRBD1	NA	TRBV28	TRBJ1-1	TGTGCCAGCACAGGAAGGGGGCGTGAAGCTTTCTTT	CASTGRGREAFF
NA	NA	TRBV27	TRBJ2-7	TGTGCCAGCAGTTCCGGACTCCCCCGTGGAGACGAGCAGTACTTC	CASSSGLPRGDEQYF
NA	NA	TRBV5-4	TRBJ1-2	TGTGCCAGCAGCGGAAGGGAGGCGCCGATCTCACATAACTATGGCTACACCTTC	CASSGREAPISHNYGYTF
TRBD1	NA	TRBV7-2	TRBJ1-5	TGTGCCAGCAGCGTCGACAGGGGATACAATCAGCCCCAGCATTTT	CASSVDRGYNQPQHF
NA	NA	TRBV15	TRBJ2-7	TGTGCCACCAGCAGGGGAGCTGGGGACCACGAGCAGTACTTC	CATSRGAGDHEQYF
TRBD2	NA	TRBV6-5	TRBJ2-2	TGTGCCATCCAGCGGGAGACCACCGGGGAGCTGTTTTTT	CAIQRETTGELFF
TRBD2	NA	TRBV24-1	TRBJ2-5	TGTGCCACCAGTGAGGGGGGGACCCAAGAGACCCAGTACTTC	CATSEGGTQETQYF
NA	NA	TRBV7-3	TRBJ2-2	TGTGCCAGCAGCTTAAAAGGGGGGAGGAACACCGGGGAGCTGTTTTTT	CASSLKGGRNTGELFF
NA	NA	TRBV28	TRBJ1-2	TGTGCCAGCAGTTCAGGGGACGCTTACTATAGTTACTATGGCTACACCTTC	CASSSGDAYYSYYGYTF
NA	NA	TRBV14	TRBJ1-4	TGTGCCAGCAGCCAAAGTCGACAGGCCCGCGAAAAACTGTTTTTT	CASSQSRQAREKLFF
NA	NA	TRBV11-1	TRBJ2-7	TGTGCCAGCAGCTTCGGGCAGTCCTACGAGCAGTACTTC	CASSFGQSYEQYF
NA	NA	TRBV7-8	TRBJ2-6	TGTGCCAGCAGCCGAGGACGGACTTTAGGGGCCAACGTCCTGACTTTC	CASSRGRTLGANVLTF
NA	NA	TRBV20-1	TRBJ1-1	TGCAGTGCTAGCCCTGAAGCTTTCTTT	CSASPEAFF
NA	NA	TRBV18	TRBJ1-4	TGTGCCAGCTCACCGACCTCGGGGACTAATGAAAAACTGTTTTTT	CASSPTSGTNEKLFF
NA	NA	TRBV6-6	TRBJ2-1	TGTGCCAGCAGGATTCGGGGGAATGAGCAGTTCTTC	CASRIRGNEQFF
NA	NA	TRBV10-2	TRBJ1-1	TGCGCCAGCAGTAAGAACACTGAAGCTTTCTTT	CASSKNTEAFF
NA	NA	TRBV11-1	TRBJ2-7	TGTGCCAGCAGCAGTACCGGGACTTACTCCTACGAGCAGTACTTC	CASSSTGTYSYEQYF
NA	NA	TRBV5-5	TRBJ2-1	TGTGCCAGCAGCCCGGGGAGTTCCCACAATGAGCAGTTCTTC	CASSPGSSHNEQFF
NA	NA	TRBV7-8	TRBJ2-1	TGTGCCAGCAGCCTCACTCGGGACCCGAATGATGAGCAGTTCTTC	CASSLTRDPNDEQFF
NA	NA	TRBV5-6	TRBJ1-3	TGTGCCAGCGGCCGGGGGACCGGAAACACCATATATTTT	CASGRGTGNTIYF
NA	NA	TRBV28	TRBJ2-2	TGTGCCAGCAGTTTCTATACGACCGGGGAGCTGTTTTTT	CASSFYTTGELFF
TRBD1	NA	TRBV14	TRBJ2-7	TGTGCCAGCAGCCACCGGGACAGGCGTTACGAGCAGTACTTC	CASSHRDRRYEQYF
NA	NA	TRBV3-1/TRBV3-2	TRBJ2-7	TGTGCCAGCAGCCAAGGCAGCTACGAGCAGTACTTC	CASSQGSYEQYF
TRBD2	NA	TRBV11-2	TRBJ2-1	TGTGCCAGCAGCGGGACTAGCGGGAAAGGGACCTACAATGAGCAGTTCTTC	CASSGTSGKGTYNEQFF
NA	NA	TRBV28	TRBJ1-5	TGTGCCAGCATGAGGAGTGGTCAGCCCCAGCATTTT	CASMRSGQPQHF
NA	NA	TRBV2	TRBJ1-5	TGTGCCAGCAGGAGGGGTGGGCAGCCCCAGCATTTT	CASRRGGQPQHF
NA	NA	TRBV18	TRBJ2-1	TGTGCCAGCTCACCTCTCATACAGGGCCGGGAGCAGTTCTTC	CASSPLIQGREQFF
NA	NA	TRBV27	TRBJ1-3	TGTGCCAGCAGTCCTTGGGACGGTGGAAACACCATATATTTT	CASSPWDGGNTIYF
NA	NA	TRBV7-6	TRBJ1-6	TGTGCCAGCAGCCCAAGTCTGGCAGGGAATTCACCCCTCCACTTT	CASSPSLAGNSPLHF
NA	NA	TRBV6-5	TRBJ2-7	TGTGCCAGCAGTTACCGTAGGTGGAACTACGAGCAGTACTTC	CASSYRRWNYEQYF
NA	NA	TRBV5-1	TRBJ1-2	TGCGCCAGCAGCTTAACCGGGCCCCATGGAGGCTACACCTTC	CASSLTGPHGGYTF
NA	NA	TRBV3-1/TRBV3-2	TRBJ1-1	TGTGCCAGCAGCCAAGACTTGCAGGAAGCTTTCTTT	CASSQDLQEAFF
NA	NA	TRBV13	TRBJ1-1	TGTGCCAGCAGCTCTAGGCCCATAAACCCGAACACTGAAGCTTTCTTT	CASSSRPINPNTEAFF
NA	NA	TRBV29-1	TRBJ1-1	TGCAGCGTTGAAGAAATGGCGAGGTTGCGATGGGACACTGAAGCTTTCTTT	CSVEEMARLRWDTEAFF
NA	NA	TRBV11-2	TRBJ2-2	TGTGCCAGCAGCTTAGGGACCGGGGAGCTGTTTTTT	CASSLGTGELFF
TRBD1	NA	TRBV11-2	TRBJ1-1	TGTGCCAGCAGCTTAGGAACGACAGGGCGCACTGAAGCTTTCTTT	CASSLGTTGRTEAFF
NA	NA	TRBV29-1	TRBJ2-1	TGCAGCGTTGAAGATAAGGGCGGCGCCTCCTACAATGAGCAGTTCTTC	CSVEDKGGASYNEQFF
TRBD2	NA	TRBV19	TRBJ2-3	TGTGCCAGTAGTGCCAGCGGGACTTACACAGATACGCAGTATTTT	CASSASGTYTDTQYF
NA	NA	TRBV5-1	TRBJ1-1	TGCGCCAGCCGAGGGGGGTACATGAACACTGAAGCTTTCTTT	CASRGGYMNTEAFF
NA	NA	TRBV20-1	TRBJ2-3	TGCAGTGCTAGGAGGAGAGATACGCAGTATTTT	CSARRRDTQYF
NA	NA	TRBV6-5	TRBJ1-3	TGTGCCAGCAGTTACGGCTCTGGAAACACCATATATTTT	CASSYGSGNTIYF
NA	once	TRBV28	TRBJ1-2	TGTGCCAGCAGCCGCTCGGCCGGAGGGAACGGCTACACCTTC	CASSRSAGGNGYTF
NA	NA	TRBV7-9	TRBJ1-5	TGTGCCAGCAGCCAGGACGGGGGCCAGCCCCAGCATTTT	CASSQDGGQPQHF
NA	once	TRBV19	TRBJ1-2	TGTGCCAGTAGTATTGGGGATGGCTATGGCTACACCTTC	CASSIGDGYGYTF
NA	NA	TRBV7-9	TRBJ1-4	TGTGCCACCCAGGGTAGCGGGTCAGGAAAACTGTTTTTT	CATQGSGSGKLFF